The 9 T cell receptor beta chains listed next were all sequenced from one sample in a study of T cells in Graves' hyperthyroidism and ophthalmopathy. Using RNA transcripts as the source, TCR beta CDR3 regions were amplified. RT-PCR in the first round (using the HTBI primer set) targeted the TCR CDR3. Each CDR3 protein is one row after TCRdb ran MiXCR on the multiplex PCR reads. Counted here are roughly 840,000 distinct CDR3 sequences, 38% occurring once; the ten biggest clones make up approximately 8.7%. The material sequenced was blood. Receptors originate from a man younger than 30 with Graves' hyperthyroidism.

Comments on this clonotype: This may come from a read error, since a much larger clone is one base off. CDR3 nucleotides: TGTGCCAGCAGCGCGGGGACAGCTCAAGAGACCCGGTACTTC. Amino acid sequence: CASSAGTAQETRYF. The chain employs TRBV7-2 and TRBJ2-5, with D perhaps matching TRBD1 (7 bases). Germline CDR1 and CDR2: SGHTA and FQGNSA. The CDR3 has 14 amino acids. Supplemented by reference TRBV7-2 and TRBJ2-5, the full variable domain reads GAGVSQSPSNKVTEKGKDVELRCDPISGHTALYWYRQSLGQGLEFLIYFQGNSAPDKSGLPSDRFSAERTGGSVSTLTIQRTQQEDSAVYLCASSAGTAQETRYFGPGTRLLVL.

This clonotype has at least ten counts. This chain links TRBV10-3 with TRBJ1-5; D perhaps matches TRBD1 (5 bases). Germline CDR1 and CDR2: ENHRY and SYGVKD. CDR3 length: 13 residues. The V end was cut by 4 bases, the J end by 4 bases, with 8 bases between. This CDR3 is CAISAGDNQPQHF. CDR3 nucleotide sequence: TGTGCCATCAGTGCGGGGGATAATCAGCCCCAGCATTTT.

This clonotype was recorded at least ten times. This chain links TRBV7-9 with TRBJ2-7; no definite D call. CDR1 and CDR2 (germline): SEHNR, FQNEAQ (reference sequence). V lost 5 bases and J 3 bases, leaving 14 bases between the germline ends. The CDR3 spans 14 residues. CDR3 in amino acids: CASSPPLGDYEQYF. The CDR3 coding sequence is TGTGCCAGCAGCCCCCCGTTAGGTGACTACGAGCAGTACTTC.

Ten or more counts support this clonotype. The chain links TRBV20-1 to TRBJ2-7; 8 bases map to TRBD1. This CDR3 has 12 residues. V was pared by 5 bases and J by 0 bases, with 0 bases of the junction left unmatched. CDR1 and CDR2 (germline): DFQATT, SNEGSKA (reference sequence). The chain's CDR3 is CSAGQGSYEQYF. The CDR3 nucleotides are TGCAGTGCTGGACAGGGCTCCTACGAGCAGTACTTC.

This clonotype was counted a few times. The V gene is TRBV7-2, the J gene TRBJ2-5, with 13 bases fitting TRBD2. The CDR3 length is 17 residues. The V gene end was trimmed by 5 bases and the J gene end by 1 base; junction bases not matched to a gene: 7. CDR1 and CDR2 (germline): SGHTA, FQGNSA. The CDR3 protein is CASSRTSGGLGQETQYF. The CDR3 DNA reads as TGTGCCAGCAGCCGGACTAGCGGGGGCCTTGGCCAAGAGACCCAGTACTTC.

The sample holds a few counts of this clonotype. The chain has TRBV27 and TRBJ1-5; 8 nucleotides agree with TRBD1. J was trimmed by 6 bases and V by 10 bases; bases with no gene match: 5. CDR1 MNHEY and CDR2 SMNVEV come from the germline V gene (reference sequence). The CDR3 contains 12 residues. CDR3 sequence (DNA): TGTGCCATCAGACAGGGGAGTCAGCCCCAGCATTTT. Amino acids: CAIRQGSQPQHF.

This clonotype has at least ten counts. The chain is built from TRBV20-1 and TRBJ2-5; weak D call: TRBD2 (5 bases). This CDR3 contains 14 residues. The V gene's germline CDR1 is DFQATT and CDR2 SNEGSKA (reference sequence). Trimming removed 0 bases at V and 1 base at J, with 9 bases between. CDR3 nucleotide sequence: TGCAGTGCTAGAGATCGGAGGATCCAAGAGACCCAGTACTTC. It translates to CSARDRRIQETQYF.

At least ten counts were recorded for this clonotype. The chain joins TRBV19 to TRBJ1-5; D unresolved. Germline V CDR1 and CDR2: LNHDA, SQIVND (reference sequence). The CDR3 runs 14 residues. V was shortened by 5 bases and J by 2 bases, with 10 bases between the two germline ends. The CDR3 DNA reads as TGTGCCAGTAGTTTCCCCCATGGCAATCAGCCCCAGCATTTT. This encodes CASSFPHGNQPQHF.

This clonotype has at least ten counts. This CDR3 is CASSSGMDGYTF. The CDR3 nucleotides read TGTGCCAGCAGCTCAGGGATGGATGGCTACACCTTC. The chain has TRBV5-4 and TRBJ1-2, with a possible D match to TRBD1 (5 bases). The CDR3 consists of 12 residues. Per the germline V gene, CDR1 is SGHNT and CDR2 is YYREEE (reference sequence). Trimming cost V 3 bases and J 6 bases, with 9 bases left between them.